This is a list of T cell receptor beta chains from one sample in a study of blood T cell repertoires in COVID-19. Produced via immunoSEQ multiplex PCR; TCRdb's table is partial and in-frame only. The repertoire holds 200,000 to 300,000 clones, with roughly 82% as singletons. The source material was peripheral blood. The source of these receptors is a woman aged 70 to 79 with acute or convalescent COVID-19. Each CDR3 is given with its conserved first and last residue. D genes are given only for firm matches. Size tells how often a clone was seen (once, few, many) or the class of an expanded clone, and some rows leave it out.

cdr3_nt: TGTGCCAGCAGCGAGGGGACAGCAGCGGACACTGAAGCTTTCTTT
cdr3_aa: CASSEGTAADTEAFF
j_call: TRBJ1-1
v_call: TRBV9
clone_size: -
d_call: TRBD1

cdr3_nt: TGTGCCAGCAGCCAAGAGGCGGGGGCATTCCAAGAGACCCAGTACTTC
cdr3_aa: CASSQEAGAFQETQYF
j_call: TRBJ2-5
v_call: TRBV4-2
clone_size: few
d_call: -

cdr3_nt: TGTGCCAGCAGCCCGGGACAGCTCTTGTATGGCTACACCTTC
cdr3_aa: CASSPGQLLYGYTF
j_call: TRBJ1-2
v_call: TRBV5-4
clone_size: -
d_call: TRBD1

cdr3_nt: TGTGCCAGCAGGACGGGACAGGATTTCTCTAATGAAAAACTGTTTTTT
cdr3_aa: CASRTGQDFSNEKLFF
j_call: TRBJ1-4
v_call: TRBV6-6
clone_size: -
d_call: TRBD1

cdr3_nt: TGTGCCAGCAGCTCACGCCGGGACAGGGGGCCCCCAAACACTGAAGCTTTCTTT
cdr3_aa: CASSSRRDRGPPNTEAFF
j_call: TRBJ1-1
v_call: TRBV7-8
clone_size: -
d_call: TRBD1

cdr3_nt: TGTGCCATCAGTTATACGGGACAGAACTCTGGGGCCAACGTCCTGACTTTC
cdr3_aa: CAISYTGQNSGANVLTF
j_call: TRBJ2-6
v_call: TRBV10-3
clone_size: -
d_call: TRBD1

cdr3_nt: TGTGCCAGCAGTTTGGAGGGACAGGGGGCGAATCAGCCCCAGCATTTT
cdr3_aa: CASSLEGQGANQPQHF
j_call: TRBJ1-5
v_call: TRBV28
clone_size: -
d_call: TRBD1

cdr3_nt: TGTGCCAGCAGCTTTGGGACATTTGTCTCCTACGAGCAGTACTTC
cdr3_aa: CASSFGTFVSYEQYF
j_call: TRBJ2-7
v_call: TRBV5-6
clone_size: once
d_call: -

cdr3_nt: TGTGCCAGCAGGCGGACAGGGGATGGCAATCAGCCCCAGCATTTT
cdr3_aa: CASRRTGDGNQPQHF
j_call: TRBJ1-5
v_call: TRBV7-2
clone_size: -
d_call: TRBD1

cdr3_nt: TGTGCCAGCAGCCGCGCTCCCGGGACAGCCTACGAGCAGTACTTC
cdr3_aa: CASSRAPGTAYEQYF
j_call: TRBJ2-7
v_call: TRBV28
clone_size: -
d_call: TRBD1

cdr3_nt: TGTGCCAGCAGCTTGCGCCGGCGGTATGGCTACACCTTC
cdr3_aa: CASSLRRRYGYTF
j_call: TRBJ1-2
v_call: TRBV5-6
clone_size: few
d_call: -

cdr3_nt: TGTGCCTGGAGTGGGTACAACCAAGAGACCCAGTACTTC
cdr3_aa: CAWSGYNQETQYF
j_call: TRBJ2-5
v_call: TRBV30
clone_size: once
d_call: -

cdr3_nt: TGCAGCGTTGTGATCGGGACAGGGGCAAACATTCAGTACTTC
cdr3_aa: CSVVIGTGANIQYF
j_call: TRBJ2-4
v_call: TRBV29-1
clone_size: once
d_call: TRBD1

cdr3_nt: TGTGCCAGCAGCCCAGACAGGGGGCGAGGGACCCAGCATTTT
cdr3_aa: CASSPDRGRGTQHF
j_call: TRBJ1-5
v_call: TRBV7-2
clone_size: -
d_call: TRBD1

cdr3_nt: TGTGCCAGCAGTGAAGACGACGGGGATACGCAGTATTTT
cdr3_aa: CASSEDDGDTQYF
j_call: TRBJ2-3
v_call: TRBV6-1
clone_size: -
d_call: -

cdr3_nt: TGTGCCAGCAGTAGACAGGTTGGAGAAAAACTGTTTTTT
cdr3_aa: CASSRQVGEKLFF
j_call: TRBJ1-4
v_call: TRBV12-3/TRBV12-4
clone_size: once
d_call: -

cdr3_nt: TGCGCCAGCAGCGAGACGACAGGGAGTAATGAAAAACTGTTTTTT
cdr3_aa: CASSETTGSNEKLFF
j_call: TRBJ1-4
v_call: TRBV5-1
clone_size: -
d_call: TRBD1

cdr3_nt: TGCGCCAGCAGCTTGGACAGGCCTGGGGGAAACACCATATATTTT
cdr3_aa: CASSLDRPGGNTIYF
j_call: TRBJ1-3
v_call: TRBV5-1
clone_size: -
d_call: -

cdr3_nt: TGCGCCAGCAGCCAAGATATCCTCGGGGGTGGTAATGAGCAGTTCTTC
cdr3_aa: CASSQDILGGGNEQFF
j_call: TRBJ2-1
v_call: TRBV4-3
clone_size: -
d_call: -

cdr3_nt: TGTGCCAGTAGTATGAAGGACAGGAGCTATCAGCCCCAGCATTTT
cdr3_aa: CASSMKDRSYQPQHF
j_call: TRBJ1-5
v_call: TRBV19
clone_size: -
d_call: TRBD1

cdr3_nt: TGTGCCAGCAGCCAACAGGGTGGGGACACTGAAGCTTTCTTT
cdr3_aa: CASSQQGGDTEAFF
j_call: TRBJ1-1
v_call: TRBV7-2
clone_size: -
d_call: -

cdr3_nt: TGTGCCACCAGTGACCCCGGGACATCGGACATTCAGTACTTC
cdr3_aa: CATSDPGTSDIQYF
j_call: TRBJ2-4
v_call: TRBV24-1
clone_size: -
d_call: -

cdr3_nt: TGTGCCATCAGTGTGAACAGGGGGCCGAACACTGAAGCTTTCTTT
cdr3_aa: CAISVNRGPNTEAFF
j_call: TRBJ1-1
v_call: TRBV10-3
clone_size: -
d_call: TRBD1

cdr3_nt: TGTGCCAGCAGTTTCGACAGGTATAATTCACCCCTCCACTTT
cdr3_aa: CASSFDRYNSPLHF
j_call: TRBJ1-6
v_call: TRBV7-2
clone_size: -
d_call: -

cdr3_nt: TGTGCCAGCAGTGAGACGGGACAGGGTGGGAACACTGAAGCTTTCTTT
cdr3_aa: CASSETGQGGNTEAFF
j_call: TRBJ1-1
v_call: TRBV2
clone_size: -
d_call: TRBD1

cdr3_nt: TGTGCCAGCAGTGAATTCGGACAGGGCGCAACTAATGAAAAACTGTTTTTT
cdr3_aa: CASSEFGQGATNEKLFF
j_call: TRBJ1-4
v_call: TRBV25-1
clone_size: few
d_call: TRBD1

cdr3_nt: TGCGCCAGCAGCCAGACCCGACTATCCTACGAGCAGTACTTC
cdr3_aa: CASSQTRLSYEQYF
j_call: TRBJ2-7
v_call: TRBV4-1
clone_size: -
d_call: -

cdr3_nt: TGCGCCAGCAGCCAAGACAGGTCCTTCTCTGGAAACACCATATATTTT
cdr3_aa: CASSQDRSFSGNTIYF
j_call: TRBJ1-3
v_call: TRBV4-1
clone_size: -
d_call: -

cdr3_nt: TGTGCCAGTAGTATAAAAGAGCGAAGGGAGACCCAGTACTTC
cdr3_aa: CASSIKERRETQYF
j_call: TRBJ2-5
v_call: TRBV19
clone_size: -
d_call: -

cdr3_nt: TGTGCCAGCAGTTTCGGACTCAATCAGCCCCAGCATTTT
cdr3_aa: CASSFGLNQPQHF
j_call: TRBJ1-5
v_call: TRBV12-3/TRBV12-4
clone_size: -
d_call: -

cdr3_nt: TGCGCCAGCAGCCGGGGACAGCTGAACACTGAAGCTTTCTTT
cdr3_aa: CASSRGQLNTEAFF
j_call: TRBJ1-1
v_call: TRBV5-1
clone_size: few
d_call: TRBD1

cdr3_nt: TGTGCCAGTAGTAAGTACGCCGGGGATCAGCCCCAGCATTTT
cdr3_aa: CASSKYAGDQPQHF
j_call: TRBJ1-5
v_call: TRBV19
clone_size: -
d_call: -

cdr3_nt: TGCGCCAGCAGCCTACAAAATCAGGAGGACTATGGCTACACCTTC
cdr3_aa: CASSLQNQEDYGYTF
j_call: TRBJ1-2
v_call: TRBV5-1
clone_size: -
d_call: -

cdr3_nt: TGCGCCAGCAGCCAAGATCGGGGAGTGGGGGGCTACACCTTC
cdr3_aa: CASSQDRGVGGYTF
j_call: TRBJ1-2
v_call: TRBV4-3
clone_size: -
d_call: -

cdr3_nt: TGTGCCAGCAGCCGGTCTAGACAGGCATGGCAGCCCCAGCATTTT
cdr3_aa: CASSRSRQAWQPQHF
j_call: TRBJ1-5
v_call: TRBV3-1/TRBV3-2
clone_size: -
d_call: -

cdr3_nt: TGTGCCAGCAGTCCCCCCGGGACAGGCACCTACGAGCAGTACTTC
cdr3_aa: CASSPPGTGTYEQYF
j_call: TRBJ2-7
v_call: TRBV28
clone_size: -
d_call: TRBD1

cdr3_nt: TGTGCCAGCAGTTACTCGAGGACTGATTATAATTCACCCCTCCACTTT
cdr3_aa: CASSYSRTDYNSPLHF
j_call: TRBJ1-6
v_call: TRBV6-2/TRBV6-3
clone_size: -
d_call: -

cdr3_nt: TGCGCCAGCAGCCTAGCGCAGGGGGAGACCCAGTACTTC
cdr3_aa: CASSLAQGETQYF
j_call: TRBJ2-5
v_call: TRBV4-1
clone_size: few
d_call: -

cdr3_nt: TGTGCCAGCAGAAGACAGGGTTATTCGGACACTGAAGCTTTCTTT
cdr3_aa: CASRRQGYSDTEAFF
j_call: TRBJ1-1
v_call: TRBV6-4
clone_size: -
d_call: TRBD1

cdr3_nt: TGTGCCAGCAGCTTAGGGCGGCTGGGGGCTACGCCCTACAATGAGCAGTTCTTC
cdr3_aa: CASSLGRLGATPYNEQFF
j_call: TRBJ2-1
v_call: TRBV7-2
clone_size: -
d_call: -

cdr3_nt: TGTGCCAGCAGCGACCGGGACAGGGGTGGCTCCTACAATGAGCAGTTCTTC
cdr3_aa: CASSDRDRGGSYNEQFF
j_call: TRBJ2-1
v_call: TRBV5-4
clone_size: -
d_call: TRBD1

cdr3_nt: TGTGCCAGCAGCCAAGATTTCGCTAGTGGTAACACCGGGGAGCTGTTTTTT
cdr3_aa: CASSQDFASGNTGELFF
j_call: TRBJ2-2
v_call: TRBV4-2
clone_size: -
d_call: -

cdr3_nt: TGTGCCAGTAGTATGGACAGTAGCAATCAGCCCCAGCATTTT
cdr3_aa: CASSMDSSNQPQHF
j_call: TRBJ1-5
v_call: TRBV19
clone_size: few
d_call: -

cdr3_nt: TGTGCCAGCAGTACCCGACTAGCGGGGACCTACGAGCAGTACTTC
cdr3_aa: CASSTRLAGTYEQYF
j_call: TRBJ2-7
v_call: TRBV5-4
clone_size: many
d_call: TRBD2

cdr3_nt: TGTGCCAGCTCACCACTAACGGGACAGGTCTACGAGCAGTACTTC
cdr3_aa: CASSPLTGQVYEQYF
j_call: TRBJ2-7
v_call: TRBV18
clone_size: -
d_call: TRBD1